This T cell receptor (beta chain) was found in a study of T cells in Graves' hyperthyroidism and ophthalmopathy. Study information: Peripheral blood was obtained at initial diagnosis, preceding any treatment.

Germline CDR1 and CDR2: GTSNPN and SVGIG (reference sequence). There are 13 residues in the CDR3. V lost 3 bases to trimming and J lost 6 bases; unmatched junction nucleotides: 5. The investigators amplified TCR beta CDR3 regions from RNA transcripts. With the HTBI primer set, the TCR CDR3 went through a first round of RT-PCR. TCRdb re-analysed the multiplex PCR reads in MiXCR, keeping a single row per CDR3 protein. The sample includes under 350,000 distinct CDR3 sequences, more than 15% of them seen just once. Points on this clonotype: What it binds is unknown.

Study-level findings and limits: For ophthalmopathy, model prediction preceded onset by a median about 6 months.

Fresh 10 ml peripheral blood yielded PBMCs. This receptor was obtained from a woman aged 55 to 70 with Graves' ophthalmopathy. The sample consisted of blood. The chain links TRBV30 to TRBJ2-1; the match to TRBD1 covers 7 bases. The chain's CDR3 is CAWRQQGINEQFF. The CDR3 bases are TGTGCCTGGAGGCAACAGGGGATCAATGAGCAGTTCTTC.